Presented here are 32 T cell receptor beta chains from one specimen sequenced in a study of CXCR3-negative and CXCR3-positive naive CD8 T cells. 5' RACE with UMI labels generated the TRB cDNA libraries. TCRdb reprocessed the 5' RACE reads and keeps a single row for each CDR3 protein, giving no DNA. The repertoire table contains tens of thousands of distinct CDR3 sequences. Their antigen targets remain unknown. Overall study findings and caveats: Hydrophobicity was higher for TRB CDR3s found in CXCR3-positive naive cells than in CXCR3-negative naive cells.

The specimen sequenced was naive CXCR3+ CD8+ T cells from blood. As to subset: CD45RO-CCR7+CD27+CD95- naive CD8+ T cells expressing CXCR3 (TNR3+). All receptors come from a human donor in good health. Some clones in this sample may be carry-over from other donors' samples.

This chain uses TRBV25-1 with TRBJ2-7; no DNA is available, so the TRBD2 call from TCRdb remains unchecked. This CDR3 is built from 13 residues. Germline CDR1 MGHDK, CDR2 SYGVNS. The CDR3 sequence: CASSVLVWYEQYF.

The chain employs TRBV9 and TRBJ2-7. The CDR3 is 12 residues long. Germline V CDR1 and CDR2: SGDLS, YYNGEE. This CDR3 is CASSVGIGEQYF.

V and J are TRBV7-9 and TRBJ1-1; TCRdb calls TRBD1, which cannot be checked without DNA. This CDR3 spans 11 amino acids. The V gene's germline CDR1 is SEHNR and CDR2 FQNEAQ (reference sequence). The CDR3 reads CASSPGVEAFF.

The V and J genes are TRBV4-1 and TRBJ2-2; TCRdb's D call, TRBD1, is unchecked because there is no DNA. The CDR3 loop spans 14 amino acids. CDR1 MGHRA and CDR2 YSYEKL come from the germline V gene. The CDR3 here is CASSQSQGSGELFF.

V and J are TRBV9 and TRBJ2-1; TCRdb's D call, TRBD2, is unchecked because there is no DNA. The CDR3 is 15 residues long. Germline assignment: CDR1 SGDLS and CDR2 YYNGEE. The CDR3 is CASSVGGTSGNEQFF.

The chain combines TRBV29-1 with TRBJ1-2. The CDR3 contains 11 residues. The germline gives CDR1 SQVTM, CDR2 ANQGSEA. CDR3 protein: CSVLGTIGYTF.

The rearrangement uses TRBV12-3 or TRBV12-4 and TRBJ1-6. This CDR3 region has 12 residues. CDR3 sequence reads: CAIGVGNSPLHF.

The CDR3 loop reads CASSSDRVFSPYEQYF. The chain recombines TRBV7-9 with TRBJ2-7. The CDR3 extends over 16 amino acids. Germline CDR1 SEHNR, CDR2 FQNEAQ (reference sequence).

This chain links TRBV10-3 with TRBJ2-7; TCRdb lists TRBD1, though no DNA is available to test this call. Germline V gene data show CDR1 as ENHRY and CDR2 as SYGVKD. CDR3 length equals 14 residues. This chain's CDR3 is CAVAQGRYSYEQYF.

The chain couples TRBV29-1 to TRBJ1-1. The CDR3 is 12 amino acids. CDR1 is SQVTM and CDR2 is ANQGSEA in the germline V gene. CDR3: CSVEGIGAEAFF. Full variable domain (rest looked up from reference TRBV29-1 and TRBJ1-1): SAVISQKPSRDICQRGTSLTIQCQVDSQVTMMFWYRQQPGQSLTLIATANQGSEATYESGFVIDKFPISRPNLTFSTLTVSNMSPEDSSIYLCSVEGIGAEAFFGQGTRLTVV.

The genes are TRBV29-1 and TRBJ1-1; absent DNA, TCRdb's TRBD1 call cannot be checked. Germline CDR1 is SQVTM and CDR2 is ANQGSEA. The CDR3 totals 14 residues. The CDR3 here is CSVEGADRDTEAFF. The full variable domain, its missing parts supplied by reference TRBV29-1 and TRBJ1-1, is SAVISQKPSRDICQRGTSLTIQCQVDSQVTMMFWYRQQPGQSLTLIATANQGSEATYESGFVIDKFPISRPNLTFSTLTVSNMSPEDSSIYLCSVEGADRDTEAFFGQGTRLTVV.

This chain joins TRBV27 and TRBJ2-1; the TRBD2 assignment by TCRdb is unverifiable without DNA. Germline V gene data show CDR1 as MNHEY and CDR2 as SMNVEV (reference sequence). The CDR3 totals 14 residues. CDR3 region: CATIAGGVYNEQFF.

The chain combines TRBV14 with TRBJ2-7. Germline loops: CDR1 SGHDN, CDR2 FVKESK. The CDR3 runs 16 residues. CDR3 in amino acids: CASSQVTVTYNYEQYF.

The chain is built from TRBV19 and TRBJ2-1; TCRdb picks TRBD1, but there is no DNA to check that call. CDR3 length: 13 amino acids. Germline V gene sequence: CDR1 LNHDA, CDR2 SQIVND (reference sequence). The CDR3 protein is CASSMTGNNEQFF. The full variable domain, its missing parts supplied by reference TRBV19 and TRBJ2-1, is DGGITQSPKYLFRKEGQNVTLSCEQNLNHDAMYWYRQDPGQGLRLIYYSQIVNDFQKGDIAEGYSVSREKKESFPLTVTSAQKNPTAFYLCASSMTGNNEQFFGPGTRLTVL.

The chain couples TRBV11-2 to TRBJ1-1. Germline CDR1 SGHAT, CDR2 FQNNGV. The CDR3 runs 14 residues. The CDR3 sequence is CASSLDYSYTEAFF.

The chain couples TRBV28 to TRBJ2-2; TCRdb reports TRBD1, a call that lacks DNA to check it against. Germline CDR1 reads MDHEN; CDR2 reads SYDVKM. The CDR3 runs 15 residues. The CDR3 here is CASSLFGARTGELFF.

The chain combines TRBV20-1 with TRBJ2-4; TCRdb designates TRBD1, a call that cannot be tested without DNA. The CDR3 loop spans 13 amino acids. Germline CDR1 reads DFQATT; CDR2 reads SNEGSKA (reference sequence). The CDR3 is CSADSRGVNIQYF.

The chain couples TRBV9 to TRBJ1-5; the TCRdb D gene call, TRBD1, has no DNA to confirm it. From germline, CDR1 is SGDLS and CDR2 YYNGEE. CDR3 length: 16 amino acids. Here the CDR3 reads CASSASSGDLNQPQHF.

The chain carries TRBV12-3 or TRBV12-4 and TRBJ2-5; the D call of TRBD1 rests on TCRdb alone, since no DNA is present to check it. The CDR3 sequence is 14 residues long. CDR3 region: CASSWTGGMETQYF.

The chain combines TRBV5-1 with TRBJ1-2; TCRdb's D call, TRBD1, is unchecked because there is no DNA. The length of the CDR3 is 15 residues. Per the germline V gene, CDR1 is SGHRS and CDR2 is YFSETQ. The CDR3 is CASSLGTAPNYGYTF.

This rearrangement joins TRBV12-3 or TRBV12-4 to TRBJ2-7; the D call from TCRdb, TRBD1, cannot be confirmed without DNA. This CDR3 has 18 amino acids. CDR3 protein: CASSRHLPWDSKSYEQYF.

The V call is TRBV27, the J call TRBJ1-1; no DNA is available, so the TRBD1 call from TCRdb remains unchecked. The germline gives CDR1 MNHEY, CDR2 SMNVEV (reference sequence). CDR3 length: 13 amino acids. The CDR3 is CASSGGWVTEAFF.

The CDR3 sequence: CASRPFSYNEQFF. This chain joins TRBV6-2 or TRBV6-3 and TRBJ2-1. This CDR3 has 13 residues. Germline V lookup: CDR1 MNHEY, CDR2 SVGEGT.

The chain uses TRBV7-9 and TRBJ2-7; no DNA is available, so the TRBD1 call from TCRdb remains unchecked. Germline CDR1 is SEHNR and CDR2 is FQNEAQ (reference sequence). CDR3 length: 15 amino acids. The CDR3 reads CASSSGQSSYYEQYF.

The chain couples TRBV14 to TRBJ2-7; there is no DNA to check the TCRdb D call of TRBD1. The CDR3 consists of 16 residues. Germline loops: CDR1 SGHDN, CDR2 FVKESK. The CDR3 loop is CASSPLGGFSGNEQYF.

The genes are TRBV29-1 and TRBJ2-1; TCRdb's D gene call, TRBD1, goes unchecked for lack of DNA. CDR1 is SQVTM, CDR2 ANQGSEA, per germline. The CDR3 is made up of 15 amino acids. This CDR3 is CSVIQGDSSYNEQFF.

The gene calls are TRBV30 and TRBJ1-6; checking the TCRdb D call of TRBD1 is not possible without DNA. There are 14 residues in the CDR3. From germline, CDR1 is GTSNPN and CDR2 SVGIG (reference sequence). The CDR3 protein is CAWLPGTGKSPLHF.

This rearrangement joins TRBV12-5 to TRBJ2-7; TCRdb calls TRBD1, which cannot be checked without DNA. This CDR3 has 12 amino acids. CDR1 LGHNT and CDR2 FRNRAP come from the germline V gene. This chain's CDR3 is CASAGTGREQYF.

The chain recombines TRBV21-1 with TRBJ2-7; TCRdb designates TRBD2, a call that cannot be tested without DNA. TRBV21-1 is listed as a pseudogene. This CDR3 is built from 13 residues. CDR3 region: CASRAGLIYEQYF.

The rearrangement joins TRBV4-3 to TRBJ1-1; TCRdb designates TRBD1, a call that cannot be tested without DNA. Germline V CDR1 and CDR2: LGHNA, YSLEER. CDR3 length: 18 residues. The CDR3 loop is CASSQGGLLGATDTEAFF.

V usage is TRBV19 and J usage is TRBJ1-1; TCRdb designates TRBD1, a call that cannot be tested without DNA. The CDR3 extends over 14 amino acids. Germline CDR1 LNHDA, CDR2 SQIVND (reference sequence). The CDR3 sequence is CASSPGYETTEAFF.

Frequency places this clonotype as medium-sized. V usage is TRBV4-3 and J usage is TRBJ1-2; absent DNA, TCRdb's TRBD1 call cannot be checked. This CDR3 region has 15 residues. Germline values: CDR1 LGHNA, CDR2 YSLEER. This chain's CDR3 is CASSQDRTGVYGYTF.